One and the same sample provided the 31 T cell receptor beta chains below, sequenced in a study of Ad26.COV2.S vaccination and SARS-CoV-2 variants. The data were produced by immunoSEQ multiplex PCR, yet TCRdb's version contains in-frame clones alone and is incomplete. The data contain about 350,000 clones, more than 85% of them singletons. Sample treatment: around 19 received Ad26.COV2.S at low or high dose, single or two shots; 5 received placebo; per-sample allocation not given. Material that was analyzed had been drawn on day 63 after the first vaccine or placebo injection. The sequences come from peripheral blood, collected in a trial of Ad26.COV2.S vaccine versus placebo. The receptor source for this set is a person aged 18-60 years who received the Ad26.COV2.S COVID-19 vaccine or a placebo.

This chain links TRBV7-2 with TRBJ1-2, with TRBD1 matching over 9 bases. The germline CDR1 and CDR2 sequences are SGHTA and FQGNSA. The CDR3 is 15 residues long. J lost 7 bases, V lost 0 bases, and 6 bases had no gene match. In DNA form, the CDR3 reads TGTGCCAGCAGCTTAGCAGGACAGGGGAATATTGGCTACACCTTC. Translated, it gives CASSLAGQGNIGYTF.

The CDR3 loop is CASSPRTGEAFF. In nucleotides, the CDR3 is TGTGCCAGCAGCCCCAGGACAGGGGAAGCTTTCTTT. The V gene is TRBV5-4, the J gene TRBJ1-1, with 8 bases lining up with TRBD1. J lost 8 bases, V lost 4 bases, and 4 bases had no gene match. CDR1 is SGHNT and CDR2 is YYREEE in the germline V gene (reference sequence). This CDR3 spans 12 amino acids.

The chain employs TRBV11-3 and TRBJ1-1; the D is unclear. The CDR3 covers 15 residues. V shed 5 bases and J shed 4 bases, with 17 bases lying between them. Germline CDR1 is SGHNT and CDR2 is YENEEA. CDR3 DNA: TGTGCCAGCAGCCCCTTTAGGTCATGGGGCACTGAAGCTTTCTTT. It yields the protein CASSPFRSWGTEAFF.

This sequence joins TRBV3-1 (or the pseudogene TRBV3-2) and TRBJ2-5; perhaps TRBD2 as D (6 bases). The CDR3 runs to 15 residues. V dropped 0 bases and J dropped 4 bases, with 12 bases sitting between them. Per the germline V gene, CDR1 is LGHDT and CDR2 is YNNKEL (reference sequence). The chain's CDR3 is CASSQEGREVETQYF. CDR3 sequence (DNA): TGTGCCAGCAGCCAAGAAGGGCGGGAAGTAGAGACCCAGTACTTC.

This clone was observed a handful of times. The V and J genes are TRBV19 and TRBJ1-4; tentative D call: TRBD1 (6 bases). CDR1 and CDR2 from the germline V gene are LNHDA and SQIVND (reference sequence). V was pared by 7 bases and J by 8 bases, with 17 bases between. CDR3 size: 14 residues. CDR3 loop: CASKKQTGHEKLFF. The CDR3 DNA reads as TGTGCCAGTAAGAAGCAGACAGGTCACGAAAAACTGTTTTTT.

V usage is TRBV25-1 and J usage is TRBJ2-1, with 14 bases fitting TRBD2. The CDR3 loop spans 16 amino acids. Germline V gene data show CDR1 as MGHDK and CDR2 as SYGVNS. The ends lost 7 bases at V and 8 bases at J; junction bases unmatched: 10. The CDR3 reads CASKQYGTSGGHEQFF. DNA for the CDR3: TGTGCCAGCAAGCAGTACGGGACTAGCGGGGGACATGAGCAGTTCTTC. Based on the CDR3 plus reference TRBV25-1 and TRBJ2-1, the full variable domain is EADIYQTPRYLVIGTGKKITLECSQTMGHDKMYWYQQDPGMELHLIHYSYGVNSTEKGDLSSESTVSRIRTEHFPLTLESARPSHTSQYLCASKQYGTSGGHEQFFGPGTRLTVL.

This chain uses TRBV4-1 with TRBJ2-4; TRBD2 aligns across 7 bases. The ends lost 1 base at V and 9 bases at J; junction bases unmatched: 3. In germline, CDR1 is MGHRA, CDR2 YSYEKL. The CDR3 loop spans 13 amino acids. CDR3 sequence (DNA): TGCGCCAGCAGCCAAGGATCGGGGGGCATTCAGTACTTC. Encoded protein: CASSQGSGGIQYF.

The genes are TRBV7-9 and TRBJ2-3; D might be TRBD1 or TRBD2, each matching 5 bases. The V end was cut by 5 bases, the J end by 4 bases, with 16 bases between. This CDR3 is 15 amino acids long. The germline V gene encodes CDR1 SEHNR and CDR2 FQNEAQ (reference sequence). CDR3 sequence: CASSIPGTEPDTQYF. The CDR3 DNA is TGTGCCAGCAGCATTCCCGGGACGGAGCCAGATACGCAGTATTTT.

The J gene is TRBJ2-6, the V gene TRBV10-3, with D maybe TRBD1 (6 bases). The CDR3 is 16 amino acids. Germline V CDR1 and CDR2: ENHRY, SYGVKD. With 3 bases removed from V and 2 bases from J, the gap between germline ends came to 11 bases. The CDR3 DNA follows: TGTGCCATCAGTGACCCAGCAGGGGCTGGGGCCAACGTCCTGACTTTC. Translation gives CAISDPAGAGANVLTF.

The chain employs TRBV2 and TRBJ1-6; D call uncertain. Germline CDR1 SNHLY, CDR2 FYNNEI. The CDR3 covers 12 residues. V was pared by 2 bases and J by 9 bases, with 5 bases between. CDR3 DNA sequence: TGTGCCAGCAGTGAATGGAGTTCACCCCTCCACTTT. Translated: CASSEWSSPLHF.

The rearrangement links TRBV4-2 to TRBJ2-3; 8 nucleotides match TRBD2. This CDR3 has 17 amino acids. With V trimmed by 0 bases and J by 4 bases, 9 bases remained unmatched. Germline loops: CDR1 LGHNA, CDR2 YNFKEQ. CDR3 protein: CASSQEHAGGVADTQYF. CDR3 nucleotide sequence: TGTGCCAGCAGCCAAGAACATGCGGGGGGAGTGGCAGATACGCAGTATTTT.

This chain uses TRBV3-1 (or the pseudogene TRBV3-2) with TRBJ2-1; D may be TRBD1 (6 bases). Germline CDR1 and CDR2: LGHDT and YNNKEL (reference sequence). CDR3 length: 13 amino acids. Trimming pared 3 bases from V and 4 bases from J, leaving 7 bases between. This CDR3 reads CASSQGHYNEQFF. The CDR3 nucleotides are TGTGCCAGCAGCCAGGGACATTACAATGAGCAGTTCTTC.

This clone was counted only a few times. The rearrangement joins TRBV3-1 (or the pseudogene TRBV3-2) to TRBJ1-4; TRBD1 agrees at 10 bases. The CDR3 has 14 residues. Per the germline V gene, CDR1 is LGHDT and CDR2 is YNNKEL (reference sequence). Trimming cost V 6 bases and J 4 bases; bases outside gene matches: 2. CDR3 coding DNA: TGTGCCAGCAGTCGGGACAGGGGTAATGAAAAACTGTTTTTT. Protein sequence: CASSRDRGNEKLFF.

The genes are TRBV18 and TRBJ1-5; 8 bases line up with TRBD1. The trim removed 5 bases at V and 0 bases at J, leaving 3 bases unmatched. The length of the CDR3 is 15 residues. The germline CDR1 and CDR2 sequences are KGHSH and LQKENI. The CDR3 here is CASSFGQGSNQPQHF. CDR3 DNA sequence: TGTGCCAGCTCATTTGGACAGGGTAGCAATCAGCCCCAGCATTTT.

Turning to this clone: Other nucleotide sequences in the sample specify the same CDR3. V is TRBV20-1 and J is TRBJ2-1; maybe TRBD2 (6 bases). Germline CDR1 DFQATT, CDR2 SNEGSKA (reference sequence). The CDR3 has 10 residues. Trimming cost V 6 bases and J 7 bases, with 7 bases left between them. CDR3 amino acids: CSAGRNEQFF. The CDR3 DNA sequence: TGCAGTGCAGGGAGGAATGAGCAGTTCTTC.

This clone was counted only a few times. V and J are TRBV7-8 and TRBJ2-1; tentative D call: TRBD1 (5 bases). The CDR3 extends over 13 amino acids. V was cut by 2 bases and J by 8 bases, with 10 bases left in between. Looked up from germline, CDR1 is SGHVS and CDR2 is FQNEAQ. The CDR3 sequence is CASSLSFRDEQFF. The CDR3 DNA is TGTGCCAGCAGCTTATCTTTCAGGGATGAGCAGTTCTTC.

The V call is TRBV2, the J call TRBJ1-4; the D is unclear. The CDR3 runs 18 residues. The germline V gene encodes CDR1 SNHLY and CDR2 FYNNEI. V lost 0 bases, J lost 0 bases, and 14 bases lay in between. CDR3 sequence: CASSEALQRATTNEKLFF. The DNA for the CDR3 is TGTGCCAGCAGTGAAGCGCTTCAGCGGGCAACAACTAATGAAAAACTGTTTTTT. The variable domain in full, with the rest retrieved from reference TRBV2 and TRBJ1-4, is EPEVTQTPSHQVTQMGQEVILRCVPISNHLYFYWYRQILGQKVEFLVSFYNNEISEKSEIFDDQFSVERPDGSNFTLKIRSTKLEDSAMYFCASSEALQRATTNEKLFFGSGTQLSVL.

The chain recombines TRBV10-3 with TRBJ1-1; D gene unclear. The germline V and J ends were trimmed by 4 bases and 3 bases, with 12 bases remaining between them. The length of the CDR3 is 14 residues. Germline values: CDR1 ENHRY, CDR2 SYGVKD. The CDR3 DNA reads as TGTGCCATCAGTGTGATGCTAACCTACACTGAAGCTTTCTTT. This codes for CAISVMLTYTEAFF.

The rearrangement joins TRBV9 to TRBJ2-2, with a weak D call TRBD2 (6 bases). The CDR3 consists of 15 residues. Trimming cost V 0 bases and J 5 bases, with 11 bases left between them. CDR1 and CDR2 (germline): SGDLS, YYNGEE. The CDR3 DNA is TGTGCCAGCAGCGTAGGAATCCTAGCGACCGGGGAGCTGTTTTTT. The encoded protein is CASSVGILATGELFF. The variable domain in full, with the rest retrieved from reference TRBV9 and TRBJ2-2, is DSGVTQTPKHLITATGQRVTLRCSPRSGDLSVYWYQQSLDQGLQFLIQYYNGEERAKGNILERFSAQQFPDLHSELNLSSLELGDSALYFCASSVGILATGELFFGEGSRLTVL.

The chain has TRBV6-5 and TRBJ2-1, with 11 bases fitting TRBD2. Trimming removed 6 bases from V and 0 bases from J; junction bases left unmatched: 1. The CDR3 has 15 residues. CDR1 is MNHEY and CDR2 is SVGAGI in the germline V gene. CDR3 protein: CASRGLAASYNEQFF. The CDR3 DNA sequence: TGTGCCAGCAGGGGACTAGCGGCCTCCTACAATGAGCAGTTCTTC.

The V gene is TRBV5-4, the J gene TRBJ2-6; D unresolved. CDR1 is SGHNT, CDR2 YYREEE, per germline (reference sequence). The CDR3 has 15 amino acids. With 2 bases removed from V and 0 bases from J, the gap between germline ends came to 6 bases. The CDR3, as DNA: TGTGCCAGCAGCTTCGGTAGCTCTGGGGCCAACGTCCTGACTTTC. It translates to CASSFGSSGANVLTF.

The rearrangement links TRBV19 to TRBJ2-3; no clear D gene. CDR1 is LNHDA and CDR2 is SQIVND in the germline V gene (reference sequence). The V gene lost 6 bases and the J gene lost 2 bases, with 12 bases spanning the gap. The CDR3 spans 14 residues. The CDR3 coding sequence is TGTGCCAGTAGGAAAGAGGTCCTCACAGATACGCAGTATTTT. Residues: CASRKEVLTDTQYF.

This chain links TRBV7-2 with TRBJ2-5, with D possibly TRBD2 on 6 matching bases. The CDR3 spans 14 residues. The ends were cut back, 2 bases at V and 4 bases at J, with 11 bases in the middle. Germline CDR1 is SGHTA and CDR2 is FQGNSA. The CDR3 spells CASSLRDGGETQYF. CDR3 bases: TGTGCCAGCAGCTTAAGGGACGGGGGAGAGACCCAGTACTTC.

The J gene is TRBJ2-1, the V gene TRBV10-2; TRBD2 is a possible D gene (6 bases). Germline loops: CDR1 WSHSY, CDR2 SAAADI. Trimming pared 3 bases from V and 10 bases from J, leaving 28 bases between. The CDR3 has 18 residues. CDR3 DNA sequence: TGCGCCAGCAGTGACGCCCGGGGGATCACCCCGATGTTGGGGGAGCAGTTCTTC. Translating it yields CASSDARGITPMLGEQFF.

J is TRBJ2-7 and V is TRBV4-1, with a tentative D call TRBD2 (5 bases). This CDR3 is 16 amino acids long. Trimming took off 1 base at V and 4 bases at J, with 17 bases between the two ends. Germline values: CDR1 MGHRA, CDR2 YSYEKL. Here the CDR3 DNA reads TGCGCCAGCAGCCAAGGGTCCGCTAGAGGGAGATACGAGCAGTACTTC. Amino acid sequence: CASSQGSARGRYEQYF.

This sequence joins TRBV6-4 and TRBJ1-5; D remains ambiguous. This CDR3 comprises 12 residues. V dropped 7 bases and J dropped 5 bases, with 9 bases sitting between them. The germline V gene has CDR1 MRHNA and CDR2 SNTAGT. The CDR3 nucleotides are TGTGCCAGCACCCCCGGGGATCAGCCCCAGCATTTT. It codes for CASTPGDQPQHF.

The rearrangement links TRBV7-8 to TRBJ2-7; 8 bases agree with TRBD1. The ends lost 5 bases at V and 2 bases at J; junction bases unmatched: 5. The CDR3 loop spans 14 amino acids. The germline V gene has CDR1 SGHVS and CDR2 FQNEAQ. CDR3 coding DNA: TGTGCCAGCAGCAGGGACAGGCCTACCTACGAGCAGTACTTC. It yields the protein CASSRDRPTYEQYF.

The chain recombines TRBV5-5 with TRBJ2-2; no reliable D call. The CDR3 consists of 14 residues. The V end lost 4 bases, the J end lost 6 bases, and 13 bases lay between the germline ends. Per germline, CDR1 SGHKS and CDR2 YYEKEE (reference sequence). The CDR3 DNA is TGTGCCAGCAGCCTCCGTCTGATTCCCGGGGAGCTGTTTTTT. It translates to CASSLRLIPGELFF.

CDR3 amino acids: CASSLAYRPSNQPQHF. The CDR3 DNA is TGTGCCAGCAGCTTAGCATACAGACCGAGCAATCAGCCCCAGCATTTT. V and J are TRBV7-2 and TRBJ1-5; D gene uncertain. The CDR3 contains 16 residues. Trimming took 0 bases from V and 1 from J, leaving 10 bases between them. The germline CDR1 and CDR2 sequences are SGHTA and FQGNSA.

The chain couples TRBV12-3 or TRBV12-4 to TRBJ1-3; D unclear. Trimming took 3 bases from V and 8 from J, leaving 11 bases between them. The CDR3 runs 13 residues. CDR3 nucleotide sequence: TGTGCCAGCAGTTTGCCCGACGAAGACACCATATATTTT. This codes for CASSLPDEDTIYF.

This chain connects TRBV27 to TRBJ1-5; no reliable D call. V was shortened by 5 bases and J by 7 bases, with 12 bases between the two germline ends. The CDR3 contains 13 residues. Germline values: CDR1 MNHEY, CDR2 SMNVEV (reference sequence). The CDR3 is CASSKSSGQPQHF. In DNA, the CDR3 is TGTGCCAGCAGTAAGAGCAGTGGCCAGCCCCAGCATTTT.